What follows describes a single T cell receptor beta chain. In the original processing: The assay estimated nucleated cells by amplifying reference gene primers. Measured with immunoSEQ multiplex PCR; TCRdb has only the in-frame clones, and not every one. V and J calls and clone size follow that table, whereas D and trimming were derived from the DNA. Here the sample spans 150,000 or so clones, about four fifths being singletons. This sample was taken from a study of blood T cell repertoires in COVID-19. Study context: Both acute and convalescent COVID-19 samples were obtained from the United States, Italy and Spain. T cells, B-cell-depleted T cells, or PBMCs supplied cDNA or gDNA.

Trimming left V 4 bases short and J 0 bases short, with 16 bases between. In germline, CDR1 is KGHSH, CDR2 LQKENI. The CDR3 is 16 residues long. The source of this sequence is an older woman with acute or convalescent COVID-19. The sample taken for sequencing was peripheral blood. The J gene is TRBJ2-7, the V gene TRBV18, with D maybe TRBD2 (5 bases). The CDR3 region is CASSRSLAGLSYEQYF. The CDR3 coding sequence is TGTGCCAGCTCACGGAGCCTGGCGGGCCTCTCCTACGAGCAGTACTTC.